The entry below gives a single T cell receptor beta chain sequence along with its context. The antigen is unknown. With baseline, cycle 4 day 1, and cycle 7 day 1 as timepoints, blood was sampled. V gave up 6 bases and J gave up 5 bases; unmatched junction bases: 4. Germline V gene data show CDR1 as MNHNS and CDR2 as SASEGT. The CDR3 is made up of 13 amino acids. The sample originates from a study of OX40 agonist ivuxolimab in advanced cancers. For the study at large: Treatment of patients was with ivuxolimab, an agonistic anti-OX40 (CD134) antibody.

The protocol was immunoSEQ multiplex PCR, while the TCRdb copy is restricted to in-frame clones and leaves out a portion. The sample has under 40,000 clones, nearly 80% seen once. The study, taken as a whole, reports: Among the lowest peripheral clonal expansion occurred in 0.1-3.0 mg/kg partial responders.

This receptor was obtained from an adult with an advanced solid tumor such as melanoma, head and neck, liver or kidney cancer. The rearrangement joins TRBV6-1 to TRBJ2-5; the match to TRBD1 covers 9 bases. The sample was CD4+ or CD8+ T cells sorted from blood, taken in a trial of the OX40 agonist ivuxolimab. CDR3 protein: CASSRDRDETQYF. CDR3 in DNA: TGTGCCAGCAGCCGGGACAGGGACGAGACCCAGTACTTC.